This TCR beta chain was captured in a study of T cell responses to AZD1222 COVID-19 vaccine (dated by TCRdb to 2020 to 2023). Regarding the complete study: TCR sequencing was performed for about 250 trial participants, of whom about 210 were given two doses of AZD1222 and approximately 26 were given two doses of MenACWY control vaccine. Trial participants were enrolled by age into 18-55, 56-69 and 70-plus year subgroups, with 148, 28 and 57 TCR-sequenced participants respectively.

The full study reports these points: Only five to seven AZD1222 recipients were SARS-CoV-2 seropositive at baseline, limiting conclusions about previously exposed vaccinees. A significant rise in spike-specific TCR breadth and depth was observed after two AZD1222 doses relative to day 0 and relative to MenACWY recipients. Epitopes outside the regions mutated in the B.1.351 and B.1.1.7 variants were reportedly recognized by nearly half of the unique spike-specific TCRs. No day 14 peak-response samples were available, so repertoires were characterized only after the peak T cell response. Participants were mostly white British, with more females than males. The authors suggested clonal diversity may have been underestimated. In the small 56-69-year group, the increase in depth fell short of significance, most likely because of low power. The whole spike protein was spanned by vaccine-associated CD4 TCRs, and dominant responses were seen in regions 160-218 and 743-854.

According to the study, the label for this sample's time point signals: baseline before first vaccination. This sample's treatment or condition label indicates: meningococcal conjugate vaccine given as trial control. Samples from vaccinated people were obtained from the UK trials COV001 and COV002, which included a single-blind randomized controlled phase 2/3 trial of AZD1222 (ChAdOx1 nCoV-19) in healthy adults. For TCRbeta chain sequencing, PBMC samples were collected from trial participants at day 0 and at day 28 after the second dose. For this clone: No cognate antigen has been identified for it. Base qualities are missing; no much larger clone stands one base away.

The CDR3 regions of human TCRbeta chains were analyzed by immunosequencing. Turning to the authors' computational methods: TCRs in the repertoires were matched against a reference library of SARS-CoV-2-specific TCRs that had been generated with the MIRA antigen-specificity platform. Breadth was defined as the fraction of unique TCRs that were SARS-CoV-2-associated, and depth was defined as the fraction of total T cells that were SARS-CoV-2-associated. Using the MIRA data, every spike-specific TCR was mapped to the spike region that the TCR reacted to and assigned to either a CD4 or a CD8 class. Log10-transformed breadth and depth values were compared by one-way ANOVA with Sidak's multiple comparisons tests. Imported from immuneACCESS, the table was reduced by TCRdb to in-frame sequences with V and J called. These copies leave out some clones; in studies compared against another copy, an unresolved V gene accounts for under half, and the cause of the remainder is not known. That table is the source of V, J and clone size, and D and trimming were worked out from the DNA. Here the sample has 95,000 to 130,000 clones; 75% to 90% occur a single time. The ten largest clones capture 3.9% of the sample.

The germline V gene supplies CDR1 SGHRS and CDR2 YFSETQ. From the cysteine up to the phenylalanine, the CDR3 has a length of 14 residues. Only the CDR3 DNA is retained, 42 bases long and in frame from the first base. The V end loses 4 bases and the J end loses 6 bases, and a stretch of 13 bases separates them. This receptor was taken from an adult in good health. The V gene is TRBV5-1 and the J gene is TRBJ2-2; tentative D gene TRBD2, with 7 bases matching. Sequences were derived from peripheral blood, sampled on day 0 of MenACWY control vaccination. CDR3 reads: CASSVTGGSGELFF. The base sequence is TGCGCCAGCAGCGTCACGGGGGGCTCCGGGGAGCTGTTTTTT.